This T cell receptor (beta chain) was observed in a study of cytomegalovirus exposure and HLA in healthy donors. Per germline, CDR1 SGHDT and CDR2 YYEEEE. The germline V and J ends were trimmed by 3 bases and 3 bases, with 9 bases remaining between them. This CDR3 has 14 residues. General observations from the study: Later analysis showed most CMV-associated TCR beta chains appearing HLA-restricted.

This PCR relied on a set of 60 Vbeta primers and 13 Jbeta primers. Assay: immunoSEQ multiplex PCR; the TCRdb copy retains only in-frame clones and omits some. Of 150,000 or so clones listed, 60% to 75% are singletons. A note on this clone: Its antigen remains unknown.

Source material: PBMCs. This sequence originates from a man aged 18 to 29 in good health and CMV-seronegative. This chain joins TRBV5-6 and TRBJ1-4, with TRBD1 as a possible D gene (5 bases). CDR3 loop: CASSWTGANEKLFF. The CDR3 nucleotides are TGTGCCAGCAGCTGGACGGGGGCTAATGAAAAACTGTTTTTT.